This T cell receptor (beta chain) was sequenced in a study of T cells after yellow fever vaccination. About this clonotype: As yet, its antigen is unknown.

V lost 7 bases and J 9 bases, leaving 10 bases between the germline ends. Per the germline V gene, CDR1 is DFQATT and CDR2 is SNEGSKA (reference sequence). This CDR3 region has 10 residues. Study results and limitations: Reappearance after the booster was seen for most primary-vaccination clones, at 96% CD4 and around 90% CD8. The CD4 and CD8 compartments had a small share of their clonotypes in common.

Template switching with 5'RACE generated the TCR cDNA and added a universal primer site and UMIs. TCRdb re-analysed the 5' RACE reads in MiXCR, keeping a single row per CDR3 protein. Of some 600,000 distinct CDR3 sequences listed, about 12% are singletons. The sequences come from PBMCs, collected on the day of the yellow fever booster vaccination. The TCR sequence derives from a man aged 25-45 years who received the YFV17D yellow fever vaccine. The chain is built from TRBV20-1 and TRBJ2-1, with D perhaps given as TRBD1 or TRBD2 (5 bases each). CDR3 in amino acids: CSGLGGEQFF. The CDR3 region has the DNA TGCAGTGGACTTGGGGGTGAGCAGTTCTTC.